These 20 T cell receptor beta chains came from one sample sequenced in a study of blood T cell repertoires in COVID-19. Repertoires were generated with immunoSEQ multiplex PCR, while TCRdb's copy carries only in-frame clones and drops some. The repertoire consists of roughly 110,000 clones, with roughly 80% occurring once and the leading ten covering 11% to 15%. The source material was peripheral blood. The receptors stem from a woman aged 55-70 years with acute or convalescent COVID-19.

This chain connects TRBV6-2 or TRBV6-3 to TRBJ1-1; TRBD1 might be the D (5 bases). This CDR3 has 12 residues. CDR1 and CDR2 from the germline V gene are MNHEY and SVGEGT. The germline V and J ends were trimmed by 6 bases and 3 bases, with 8 bases remaining between them. In DNA form, the CDR3 reads TGTGCCAGCAGCGGGGGGTACACTGAAGCTTTCTTT. This gives the protein CASSGGYTEAFF.

The chain has TRBV11-3 and TRBJ1-3, with TRBD1 identical over 9 bases. Germline V gene sequence: CDR1 SGHNT, CDR2 YENEEA. Trimming removed 5 bases from V and 7 bases from J; junction bases left unmatched: 9. The CDR3 consists of 15 residues. Written as DNA, the CDR3 is TGTGCCAGCAGCCAACGGACAGGGGATAGGAACACCATATATTTT. Protein product: CASSQRTGDRNTIYF.

The chain is built from TRBV4-1 and TRBJ2-2; 11 bases align to TRBD1. In germline, CDR1 is MGHRA, CDR2 YSYEKL. V shed 0 bases, J shed 4 bases, and the junction held 1 base outside the gene matches. The CDR3 extends over 16 amino acids. The CDR3 reads CASSQEGTGGTGELFF. In DNA, the CDR3 is TGCGCCAGCAGCCAAGAGGGGACAGGGGGCACCGGGGAGCTGTTTTTT.

V usage is TRBV10-3 and J usage is TRBJ2-1; 15 nucleotides match TRBD2. The CDR3 loop spans 15 amino acids. Germline CDR1 ENHRY, CDR2 SYGVKD. V lost 7 bases and J lost 6; bases outside the gene matches: 4. CDR3: CAITEGLAGGNEQFF. CDR3 coding DNA: TGTGCCATCACCGAGGGACTAGCGGGGGGCAATGAGCAGTTCTTC.

The J gene is TRBJ2-3, the V gene TRBV2; 11 bases are shared with TRBD1. From germline, CDR1 is SNHLY and CDR2 FYNNEI. With 9 bases clipped from V and 4 bases from J, the junction kept 6 bases outside the gene matches. The CDR3 length is 14 residues. CDR3 in amino acids: CASGADRGPDTQYF. CDR3 in DNA: TGTGCCAGTGGGGCGGACAGGGGGCCAGATACGCAGTATTTT.

This clone is a singleton in its sample. The chain uses TRBV3-1 (or the pseudogene TRBV3-2) and TRBJ2-5, with TRBD1 as a possible D gene (6 bases). Germline assignment: CDR1 LGHDT and CDR2 YNNKEL (reference sequence). The V end lost 2 bases, the J end lost 2 bases, and 21 bases lay between the germline ends. The CDR3 has 18 residues. DNA of the CDR3: TGTGCCAGCAGCCAATGGGGAACAGGGACGTCCGCACAAGAGACCCAGTACTTC. It encodes CASSQWGTGTSAQETQYF.

The genes are TRBV18 and TRBJ1-1; D is unresolved. From germline, CDR1 is KGHSH and CDR2 LQKENI. The V end was cut by 4 bases, the J end by 1 base, with 13 bases between. This CDR3 has 15 residues. The chain's CDR3 is CASSLGQDWNTEAFF. Written as DNA, the CDR3 is TGTGCCAGCTCACTGGGTCAGGACTGGAACACTGAAGCTTTCTTT. Full variable domain (outside the CDR3, taken from reference TRBV18 and TRBJ1-1): NAGVMQNPRHLVRRRGQEARLRCSPMKGHSHVYWYRQLPEEGLKFMVYLQKENIIDESGMPKERFSAEFPKEGPSILRIQQVVRGDSAAYFCASSLGQDWNTEAFFGQGTRLTVV.

CDR3 protein: CASSLGGGAADTQYF. The CDR3 coding sequence is TGTGCCAGCAGCCTGGGCGGGGGGGCCGCAGATACGCAGTATTTT. The V call is TRBV11-3, the J call TRBJ2-3; 9 nucleotides match TRBD2. The CDR3 extends over 15 amino acids. Germline loops: CDR1 SGHNT, CDR2 YENEEA. With 5 bases clipped from V and 4 bases from J, the junction kept 7 bases outside the gene matches.

The chain couples TRBV9 to TRBJ1-5, with no clear D. The V gene lost 3 bases and the J gene lost 1 base, with 8 bases spanning the gap. This CDR3 has 14 residues. Per germline, CDR1 SGDLS and CDR2 YYNGEE. This CDR3 reads CASSATESNQPQHF. The DNA for the CDR3 is TGTGCCAGCAGCGCCACGGAGAGCAATCAGCCCCAGCATTTT.

The chain has TRBV5-6 and TRBJ2-3, with 11 bases lining up with TRBD2. The CDR3 runs 16 residues. Germline V gene lookup returns CDR1 SGHDT and CDR2 YYEEEE. Germline trimming cut 0 bases from V and 3 bases from J; bases unmatched to any gene: 3. The chain's CDR3 is CASSLAGTSGTDTQYF. CDR3 coding DNA: TGTGCCAGCAGCTTGGCCGGGACTAGCGGTACAGATACGCAGTATTTT.

This chain joins TRBV4-2 and TRBJ2-3, with D tentatively TRBD2 (5 bases). The CDR3 runs 17 residues. The V gene's germline CDR1 is LGHNA and CDR2 YNFKEQ. The V end was cut by 0 bases, the J end by 5 bases, with 18 bases between. This CDR3 is CASSQDPGLAWVDTQYF. The CDR3 DNA is TGTGCCAGCAGCCAAGATCCCGGGCTAGCCTGGGTAGATACGCAGTATTTT.

This chain connects TRBV7-3 to TRBJ2-5, with D possibly being TRBD2 (5 bases). Trimming removed 5 bases from V and 4 bases from J, with 14 bases in between. The germline gives CDR1 SGHTA, CDR2 FQGTGA. This CDR3 is built from 14 residues. In nucleotides, the CDR3 is TGTGCCAGCAGCCCTCCCGGACGGGGAGAGACCCAGTACTTC. Translated, it gives CASSPPGRGETQYF.

The V gene is TRBV29-1, the J gene TRBJ2-3, with a weak D call TRBD2 (6 bases). CDR1 SQVTM and CDR2 ANQGSEA come from the germline V gene. CDR3 size: 18 residues. V dropped 7 bases and J dropped 1 base, with 27 bases sitting between them. This CDR3 is CSGRETGGSPEGTDTQYF. In DNA, the CDR3 is TGCAGCGGTCGGGAGACCGGGGGTTCTCCCGAAGGCACAGATACGCAGTATTTT.

The chain's CDR3 is CASSLPGRAYEQYF. The CDR3 DNA is TGTGCCAGCAGTCTACCGGGAAGAGCCTACGAGCAGTACTTC. The chain couples TRBV28 to TRBJ2-7; D might be TRBD2 (5 bases). The CDR3 is 14 residues long. Trimming removed 5 bases at V and 2 bases at J, with 13 bases between. Looked up from germline, CDR1 is MDHEN and CDR2 is SYDVKM.

This clone has only one observation. This chain uses TRBV2 with TRBJ1-2; 8 bases are a match to TRBD1. The trim removed 6 bases at V and 2 bases at J, leaving 2 bases unmatched. The length of the CDR3 is 13 residues. Germline V gene sequence: CDR1 SNHLY, CDR2 FYNNEI. Here the CDR3 DNA reads TGTGCCAGCAGGGGACAGGACAACTATGGCTACACCTTC. Translating gives CASRGQDNYGYTF.

This chain links TRBV21-1 with TRBJ1-3; the DNA was not compared with TRBD1, the D call given in the table. TRBV21-1 is marked as a pseudogene. This CDR3 has 16 amino acids. CDR3 nucleotides: TGTGCCAGCAGCAAATGGGACAGGAAAACTGGAAACACCATATATTTT. Protein product: CASSKWDRKTGNTIYF.

CDR3 sequence (DNA): TGCGCCAGCAGCTTGGCCGGGGTAGCAGGGGATGGCTACACCTTC. Its translation: CASSLAGVAGDGYTF. The chain couples TRBV5-1 to TRBJ1-2; tentative D call: TRBD1 (6 bases). This CDR3 comprises 15 residues. The V end was cut by 0 bases, the J end by 6 bases, with 15 bases between. Germline V CDR1 and CDR2: SGHRS, YFSETQ.

V is TRBV6-6 and J is TRBJ2-3; 12 bases are a match to TRBD2. Germline CDR1 reads MNHNY; CDR2 reads SVGAGI (reference sequence). The CDR3 spans 16 residues. Trimming took 0 bases from V and 5 from J; bases not matched to a gene: 3. The CDR3: CASSYSGTSGRDTQYF. CDR3 coding DNA: TGTGCCAGCAGTTACTCCGGGACTAGCGGGCGAGATACGCAGTATTTT.

Written as DNA, the CDR3 is TGTGCCACCCGGGGAGGGGGCACAGATACGCAGTATTTT. This translates into CATRGGGTDTQYF. The V gene is TRBV19, the J gene TRBJ2-3; 7 bases align to TRBD2. The J segment lost 1 base and the V segment lost 10 bases, leaving 5 bases of the junction unmatched. The CDR3 sequence is 13 residues long. The germline gives CDR1 LNHDA, CDR2 SQIVND (reference sequence).

The rearrangement uses TRBV2 and TRBJ1-5, with D possibly matching TRBD1 (6 bases). In germline, CDR1 is SNHLY, CDR2 FYNNEI. The V end was cut by 5 bases, the J end by 0 bases, with 11 bases between. The CDR3 loop spans 15 amino acids. The CDR3 loop is CASSRGHFSNQPQHF. The CDR3 nucleotides are TGTGCCAGCAGTAGGGGACATTTTAGCAATCAGCCCCAGCATTTT.